This T cell receptor beta chain was sequenced during a study of CD8+ T cells in alopecia areata. Whole-study findings and limits: Higher clonality than in normal scalp was seen in lesional scalp, especially alopecia totalis/universalis. Among the cells sequenced in scalp samples are also the resident alphabeta T cells of normal skin.

CDR3 length: 12 amino acids. CDR1 and CDR2 (germline): SQVTM, ANQGSEA. Trimming took 8 bases from V and 7 from J, leaving 17 bases between them. For this clone: The antigen remains undetermined.

Once RNA had been extracted, it was reverse transcribed into cDNA to act as the sequencing template. Method: immunoSEQ multiplex PCR; TCRdb's copy keeps in-frame clones and lacks some. Found here are 100,000 to 120,000 clones, almost 60% of them singletons; the top ten hold less than 25%. PBMCs were stained for CD3, CD4 and CD8, and CD4+ and CD8+ T cells were sorted. Sequenced material: CD8+ T cells sorted from blood. V is TRBV29-1 and J is TRBJ1-2; a weak D match, TRBD1 (5 bases). The clonotype comes from a human donor in good health. The DNA for the CDR3 is TGCAGCACAACGGGAGAGAGGGGTGGCTACACCTTC. It is translated as CSTTGERGGYTF.